This TCR beta chain is drawn from a study of T-cell reconstitution after alpha-beta-depleted transplantation in children. Unique molecular identifiers were incorporated when the TCRbeta library was constructed. TCRdb reanalysed the PCR reads using MiXCR and keeps one entry per CDR3 protein. The sample has 500,000 to 600,000 distinct CDR3 sequences; roughly 18% are singletons. This clonotype has a handful of counts. Per germline, CDR1 MNHEY and CDR2 SMNVEV (reference sequence). The CDR3 loop spans 14 amino acids. V was clipped by 7 bases and J by 0 bases, with 11 bases between them. The receptor was isolated from a human donor who donated a stem cell graft to a child with acute lymphoblastic leukemia. J is TRBJ2-3 and V is TRBV27, with D perhaps assigned TRBD1 or TRBD2 (6 bases each). The sequences come from PBMCs from the stem cell graft donor, collected from the stem cell graft. The chain's CDR3 is CASTAGHSTDTQYF. CDR3 nucleotides: TGTGCCAGCACCGCGGGACATAGCACAGATACGCAGTATTTT.